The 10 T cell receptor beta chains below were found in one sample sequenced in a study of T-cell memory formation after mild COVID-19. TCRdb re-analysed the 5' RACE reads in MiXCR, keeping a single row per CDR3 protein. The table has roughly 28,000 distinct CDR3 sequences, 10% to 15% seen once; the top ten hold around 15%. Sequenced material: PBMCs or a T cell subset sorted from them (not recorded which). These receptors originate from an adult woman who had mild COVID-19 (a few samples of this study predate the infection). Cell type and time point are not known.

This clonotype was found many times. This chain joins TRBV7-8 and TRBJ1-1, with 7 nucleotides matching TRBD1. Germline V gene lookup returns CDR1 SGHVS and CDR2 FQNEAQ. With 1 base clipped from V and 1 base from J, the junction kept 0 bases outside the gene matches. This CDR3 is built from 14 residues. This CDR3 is CASSLGQGNTEAFF. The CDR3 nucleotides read TGTGCCAGCAGCTTAGGACAGGGGAACACTGAAGCTTTCTTT.

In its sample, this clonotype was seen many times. In DNA form, the CDR3 reads TGTGCCAGCAGCGCGACTAGCGGACAAGAGACCCAGTACTTC. This codes for CASSATSGQETQYF. V and J are TRBV9 and TRBJ2-5, with 9 bases aligning to TRBD2. V gave up 3 bases and J gave up 2 bases; unmatched junction bases: 2. Germline V gene data show CDR1 as SGDLS and CDR2 as YYNGEE. The CDR3 is made up of 14 amino acids.

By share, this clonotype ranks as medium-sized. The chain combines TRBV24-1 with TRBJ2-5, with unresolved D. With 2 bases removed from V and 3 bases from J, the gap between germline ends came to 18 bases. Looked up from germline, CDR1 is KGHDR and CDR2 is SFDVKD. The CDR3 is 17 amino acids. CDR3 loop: CATSDYKTPMTEETQYF. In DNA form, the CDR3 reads TGTGCCACCAGTGATTATAAGACCCCCATGACTGAAGAGACCCAGTACTTC.

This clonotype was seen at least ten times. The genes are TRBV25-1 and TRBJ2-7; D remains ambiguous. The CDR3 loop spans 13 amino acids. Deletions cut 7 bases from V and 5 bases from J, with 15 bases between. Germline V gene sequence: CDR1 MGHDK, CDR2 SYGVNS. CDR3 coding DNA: TGTGCCAGCACAGACCCACCAGGAGACGAGCAGTACTTC. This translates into CASTDPPGDEQYF.

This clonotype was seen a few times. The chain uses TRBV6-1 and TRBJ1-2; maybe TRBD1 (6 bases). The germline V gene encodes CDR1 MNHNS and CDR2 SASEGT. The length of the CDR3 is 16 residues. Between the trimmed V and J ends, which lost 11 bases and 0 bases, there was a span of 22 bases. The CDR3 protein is CAGNSRPGQTNYGYTF. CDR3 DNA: TGTGCCGGCAACAGCCGTCCGGGACAAACTAACTATGGCTACACCTTC.

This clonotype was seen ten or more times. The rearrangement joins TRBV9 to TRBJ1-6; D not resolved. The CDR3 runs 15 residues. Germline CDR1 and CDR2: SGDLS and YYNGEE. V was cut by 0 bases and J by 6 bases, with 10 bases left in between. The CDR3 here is CASSVAGVGNSPLHF. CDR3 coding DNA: TGTGCCAGCAGCGTAGCTGGGGTCGGTAATTCACCCCTCCACTTT.

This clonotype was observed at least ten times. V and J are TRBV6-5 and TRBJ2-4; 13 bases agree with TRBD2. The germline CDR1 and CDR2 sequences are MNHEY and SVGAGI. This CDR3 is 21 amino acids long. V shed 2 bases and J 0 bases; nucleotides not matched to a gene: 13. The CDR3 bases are TGTGCCAGCAGTTACATCCCGACGGGACTAGCGGGACGGTTAGCCAAAAACATTCAGTACTTC. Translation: CASSYIPTGLAGRLAKNIQYF.

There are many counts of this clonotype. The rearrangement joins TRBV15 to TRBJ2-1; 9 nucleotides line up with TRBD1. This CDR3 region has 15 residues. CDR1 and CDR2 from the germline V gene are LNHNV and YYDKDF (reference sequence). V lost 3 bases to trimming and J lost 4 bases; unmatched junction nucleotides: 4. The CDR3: CATSRDRGNYNEQFF. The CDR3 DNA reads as TGTGCCACCAGCAGGGACAGGGGCAATTACAATGAGCAGTTCTTC.

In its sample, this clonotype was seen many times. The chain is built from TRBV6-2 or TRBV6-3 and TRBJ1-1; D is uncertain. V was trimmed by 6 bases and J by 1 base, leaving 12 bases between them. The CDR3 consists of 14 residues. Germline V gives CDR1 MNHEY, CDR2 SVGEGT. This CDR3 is CASRSDDWNTEAFF. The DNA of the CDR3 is TGTGCCAGCAGATCCGACGATTGGAACACTGAAGCTTTCTTT.

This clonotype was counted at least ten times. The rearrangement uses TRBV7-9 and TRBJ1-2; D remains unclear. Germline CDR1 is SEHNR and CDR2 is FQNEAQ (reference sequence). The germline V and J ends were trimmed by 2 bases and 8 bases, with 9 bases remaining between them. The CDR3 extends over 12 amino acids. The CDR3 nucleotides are TGTGCCAGCAGCTTAAGGAGGGTCGGCTACACCTTC. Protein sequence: CASSLRRVGYTF.